The 17 T cell receptor beta chains below were found in one sample sequenced in a study of glioma-infiltrating T cells. The iRepertoire nested amplicon-rescue multiplex PCR amplified TCR alpha and beta CDR3s from RNA. TCRdb recomputed calls from the multiplex PCR reads with MiXCR, one row per CDR3 protein. This repertoire shows more than 85,000 distinct CDR3 sequences, around a quarter found once; its top ten account for 30% to 35%. The specimen sequenced was glioma tissue, nonneoplastic brain tissue, or PBMCs (not recorded which). Every receptor here comes from a human donor with low-grade glioma or glioblastoma, undergoing nonglioma brain surgery, or in good health (not recorded which).

This clonotype was counted at least ten times. The gene calls are TRBV19 and TRBJ2-7; D perhaps matches TRBD2 (6 bases). The CDR3 length is 14 residues. In germline, CDR1 is LNHDA, CDR2 SQIVND (reference sequence). The V and J ends lost 8 bases and 1 base respectively, with 15 bases between them. This chain's CDR3 is CASSGGGWSYEQYF. The CDR3 DNA sequence: TGTGCCAGTTCCGGGGGAGGATGGTCCTACGAGCAGTACTTC. Full variable domain (missing parts from reference TRBV19 and TRBJ2-7): DGGITQSPKYLFRKEGQNVTLSCEQNLNHDAMYWYRQDPGQGLRLIYYSQIVNDFQKGDIAEGYSVSREKKESFPLTVTSAQKNPTAFYLCASSGGGWSYEQYFGPGTRLTVT.

This clonotype was seen many times. This chain links TRBV2 with TRBJ2-1; TRBD2 agrees at 9 bases. CDR3 length: 15 residues. Germline CDR1 reads SNHLY; CDR2 reads FYNNEI. The trim removed 7 bases at V and 0 bases at J, leaving 4 bases unmatched. The CDR3 is CASKAGGSSYNEQFF. CDR3 bases: TGTGCCAGCAAGGCGGGGGGGAGCTCCTACAATGAGCAGTTCTTC.

This clonotype was observed at least ten times. The chain recombines TRBV14 with TRBJ1-3, with D maybe TRBD1 (6 bases). CDR1 is SGHDN, CDR2 FVKESK, per germline. The germline V and J ends were trimmed by 3 bases and 5 bases, with 11 bases remaining between them. CDR3 size: 14 residues. Here the CDR3 reads CASSHWGTRNTIYF. For the CDR3, the DNA is TGTGCCAGCAGCCATTGGGGGACACGAAACACCATATATTTT.

This clonotype was counted ten times or more. The chain couples TRBV7-9 to TRBJ2-7; TRBD1 or TRBD2 may be the D gene (5 bases each). This CDR3 contains 14 residues. The V end was cut by 5 bases, the J end by 7 bases, with 18 bases between. The germline gives CDR1 SEHNR, CDR2 FQNEAQ (reference sequence). The CDR3 spells CASSHRGPLQEQYF. In nucleotides, the CDR3 is TGTGCCAGCAGCCACCGGGGCCCCCTTCAGGAGCAGTACTTC.

The rearrangement links TRBV7-2 to TRBJ2-3; D remains unclear. The length of the CDR3 is 13 residues. V lost 5 bases and J lost 6, with 12 bases in between. Germline-derived CDR1 and CDR2 are SGHTA and FQGNSA. The CDR3 region is CASSQDGPDTQYF. In DNA form, the CDR3 reads TGTGCCAGCAGCCAGGACGGTCCTGATACGCAGTATTTT.

This clonotype was found many times. The chain recombines TRBV20-1 with TRBJ2-5; TRBD2 aligns across 9 bases. The V gene's germline CDR1 is DFQATT and CDR2 SNEGSKA (reference sequence). This CDR3 has 19 residues. Losses at the gene ends were 0 bases for V and 1 base for J; bases not matched to a gene: 15. CDR3 region: CSARDLASGRTIPQETQYF. The DNA for the CDR3 is TGCAGTGCTAGAGATCTGGCGAGCGGGAGGACCATTCCCCAAGAGACCCAGTACTTC.

The chain joins TRBV29-1 to TRBJ2-7, with 14 bases aligning to TRBD2. With V trimmed by 4 bases and J by 3 bases, 5 bases remained unmatched. Per the germline V gene, CDR1 is SQVTM and CDR2 is ANQGSEA. This CDR3 contains 15 residues. The CDR3 here is CSVGTSGRRDYEQYF. CDR3 DNA sequence: TGCAGCGTTGGGACTAGCGGGAGGAGGGACTACGAGCAGTACTTC.

This clonotype was observed a few times. The chain is built from TRBV9 and TRBJ2-1; D remains unclear. Trimming pared 0 bases from V and 4 bases from J, leaving 11 bases between. There are 15 residues in the CDR3. Per the germline V gene, CDR1 is SGDLS and CDR2 is YYNGEE. The CDR3 region has the DNA TGTGCCAGCAGCGTAGGTGCGGCCATTTACAATGAGCAGTTCTTC. Protein product: CASSVGAAIYNEQFF.

About this clonotype: One junction end does not reproduce the germline sequence, and a read error may be involved. This chain joins TRBV20-1 and TRBJ1-1; perhaps TRBD1 as D (6 bases). This CDR3 spans 16 amino acids. Germline loops: CDR1 DFQATT, CDR2 SNEGSKA (reference sequence). The DNA for the CDR3 is TGCAGTGCTAGAGATCTTCAGGGGCGCGTGAAGACTGGAGCTCTCTTT. Residues: CSARDLQGRVKTGALF.

This chain connects TRBV27 to TRBJ2-1; TRBD2 matches 12 bases. Germline CDR1 and CDR2: MNHEY and SMNVEV (reference sequence). The CDR3 covers 18 residues. The trim removed 1 base at V and 3 bases at J, leaving 7 bases unmatched. The CDR3 protein is CASSLFALAGGSYNEQFF. CDR3 in DNA: TGTGCCAGCAGTTTATTCGCACTAGCGGGAGGTAGCTACAATGAGCAGTTCTTC.

This clonotype was seen at least ten times. V is TRBV7-2 and J is TRBJ2-7; possibly TRBD1 or TRBD2 for D (5 bases each). The CDR3 is 14 amino acids. V lost 4 bases, J lost 4 bases, and 14 bases lay in between. Germline CDR1 is SGHTA and CDR2 is FQGNSA. For the CDR3, the DNA is TGTGCCAGCAGCTCGGACCGAGGGGATTACGAGCAGTACTTC. Translation gives CASSSDRGDYEQYF.

This clonotype has a single count. A much larger clone sits a single nucleotide away, making a read error possible. J is TRBJ2-7 and V is TRBV2; tentatively, D is TRBD1 or TRBD2 (5 bases each). The germline CDR1 and CDR2 sequences are SNHLY and FYNNEI. The CDR3 contains 15 residues. For the CDR3, the DNA is TGTACCAGCAGTTATCCCCGGGGCGACAACTACGAGCAGTACTTC. Encoded protein: CTSSYPRGDNYEQYF.

Relative to its sample, this clonotype is medium-sized. This chain joins TRBV27 and TRBJ1-4; 7 bases are shared with TRBD1. The germline gives CDR1 MNHEY, CDR2 SMNVEV (reference sequence). The CDR3 totals 17 residues. J lost 6 bases, V lost 5 bases, and 15 bases had no gene match. CDR3 DNA sequence: TGTGCCAGCAGTCTTATTCCGACAGGGTCGGCTTATGAAAAACTGTTTTTT. Its translation: CASSLIPTGSAYEKLFF.

This clonotype was counted many times. J is TRBJ1-2 and V is TRBV6-2 or TRBV6-3, with TRBD1 as a possible D gene (5 bases). The ends were cut back, 2 bases at V and 0 bases at J, with 13 bases in the middle. Germline CDR1 is MNHEY and CDR2 is SVGEGT. The CDR3 spans 16 residues. CDR3 bases: TGTGCCAGCAGTTACGAGCCGGGACGTCCTAACTATGGCTACACCTTC. Translated: CASSYEPGRPNYGYTF.

The chain employs TRBV5-4 and TRBJ2-7; D is uncertain. The germline V and J ends were trimmed by 4 bases and 3 bases, with 8 bases remaining between them. Germline lookup yields CDR1 SGHNT and CDR2 YYREEE (reference sequence). There are 12 residues in the CDR3. CDR3 amino acids: CASSGNNYEQYF. In DNA form, the CDR3 reads TGTGCCAGCAGCGGGAACAACTACGAGCAGTACTTC.

V and J are TRBV6-5 and TRBJ2-7; TRBD1 matches at 11 bases. There are 12 residues in the CDR3. The germline V gene has CDR1 MNHEY and CDR2 SVGAGI. With 8 bases clipped from V and 7 bases from J, the junction kept 4 bases outside the gene matches. CDR3 DNA: TGTGCCAGCGGACAGGGGGCGCGAGAGCAGTACTTC. Translated, it gives CASGQGAREQYF.

The chain carries TRBV5-1 and TRBJ1-5; no reliable D call. V lost 4 bases and J lost 11, with 22 bases in between. Germline CDR1 SGHRS, CDR2 YFSETQ. There are 15 residues in the CDR3. The CDR3 protein is CASSPGTTAFEAQHF. The CDR3 nucleotides are TGCGCCAGCAGCCCAGGTACTACAGCCTTCGAGGCCCAGCATTTT.